Following are 30 T cell receptor beta chains from one sample sequenced in a study of blood T cell repertoires in COVID-19. Assay used: immunoSEQ multiplex PCR; TCRdb lists only in-frame clones, some missing. The data show fewer than 200,000 clones, approximately 84% seen once. The specimen sequenced was peripheral blood. All receptors derive from a woman of 80 years or more with COVID-19, enrolled during active disease.

The chain recombines TRBV7-2 with TRBJ2-2; perhaps TRBD2 as D (5 bases). The V gene's germline CDR1 is SGHTA and CDR2 FQGNSA. Trimming took 6 bases from V and 6 from J, leaving 11 bases between them. The CDR3 loop spans 13 amino acids. Here the CDR3 reads CASRTLASGELFF. CDR3 DNA sequence: TGTGCCAGCAGAACCCTAGCTTCCGGGGAGCTGTTTTTT.

The chain carries TRBV4-2 and TRBJ2-1; D gene uncertain. CDR1 and CDR2 (germline): LGHNA, YNFKEQ. This CDR3 spans 13 amino acids. V lost 0 bases and J lost 2, with 2 bases in between. CDR3 sequence (DNA): TGTGCCAGCAGCCAAGACACCTACAATGAGCAGTTCTTC. Its translation is CASSQDTYNEQFF.

The chain uses TRBV19 and TRBJ2-3; 7 nucleotides line up with TRBD2. This CDR3 is 15 amino acids long. Trimming took 1 base from V and 2 from J; bases not matched to a gene: 3. Looked up from germline, CDR1 is LNHDA and CDR2 is SQIVND (reference sequence). The CDR3 sequence: CASSIGGRSTDTQYF. CDR3 DNA sequence: TGTGCCAGTAGTATAGGCGGGAGATCCACAGATACGCAGTATTTT.

This clone has only one observation. V usage is TRBV4-3 and J usage is TRBJ1-3; D remains ambiguous. V was clipped by 0 bases and J by 6 bases, with 18 bases between them. The CDR3 has 17 amino acids. The germline V gene encodes CDR1 LGHNA and CDR2 YSLEER. The CDR3: CASSQDQPGGAENTIYF. CDR3 sequence (DNA): TGCGCCAGCAGCCAAGATCAGCCGGGAGGCGCGGAAAACACCATATATTTT.

The chain joins TRBV21-1 to TRBJ1-2; the table gives TRBD1 as D, unverified against the DNA. TRBV21-1 is a pseudogene. The CDR3 runs 16 residues. CDR3 sequence: CASSQGVEEHLSCYTF. The CDR3 bases are TGTGCCAGCAGCCAGGGGGTCGAGGAACACCTATCTTGCTACACCTTC.

The chain recombines TRBV10-3 with TRBJ1-1; maybe TRBD1 (6 bases). The CDR3 is 14 amino acids. Trimming took off 4 bases at V and 5 bases at J, with 14 bases between the two ends. The germline CDR1 and CDR2 sequences are ENHRY and SYGVKD. DNA for the CDR3: TGTGCCATCAGTGTTGCAGGGGAGGGGACTGAAGCTTTCTTT. Protein sequence: CAISVAGEGTEAFF.

The J gene is TRBJ2-2, the V gene TRBV28; TRBD2 matches at 8 bases. Unmatched junction bases numbered 11, after V lost 7 bases and J lost 4 bases. The CDR3 has 16 residues. CDR1 MDHEN and CDR2 SYDVKM come from the germline V gene. The CDR3 region has the DNA TGTGCCAGCACCCCGGGGGGCGGGAGGATCACCGGGGAGCTGTTTTTT. Its protein is CASTPGGGRITGELFF.

The chain uses TRBV6-2 or TRBV6-3 and TRBJ2-5, with D possibly being TRBD2 (6 bases). With 5 bases removed from V and 4 bases from J, the gap between germline ends came to 14 bases. CDR3 size: 14 residues. Germline lookup yields CDR1 MNHEY and CDR2 SVGEGT. In DNA form, the CDR3 reads TGTGCCAGCAGTACCTGGACTATGGGAGAGACCCAGTACTTC. Translated: CASSTWTMGETQYF.

The genes are TRBV2 and TRBJ2-7, with 9 bases aligning to TRBD1. This CDR3 is 15 amino acids long. Looked up from germline, CDR1 is SNHLY and CDR2 is FYNNEI. Trimming at V came to 4 bases and at J to 2 bases, leaving 6 bases not matched to a gene. The CDR3 DNA is TGTGCCAGCAGTGCCCTTCGACAGGGGGCCTACGAGCAGTACTTC. It encodes CASSALRQGAYEQYF. Complete variable domain (other parts from reference TRBV2 and TRBJ2-7): EPEVTQTPSHQVTQMGQEVILRCVPISNHLYFYWYRQILGQKVEFLVSFYNNEISEKSEIFDDQFSVERPDGSNFTLKIRSTKLEDSAMYFCASSALRQGAYEQYFGPGTRLTVT.

The chain couples TRBV6-2 or TRBV6-3 to TRBJ1-1; the match to TRBD1 covers 12 bases. The CDR3 length is 19 residues. The ends lost 2 bases at V and 0 bases at J; junction bases unmatched: 10. Per germline, CDR1 MNHEY and CDR2 SVGEGT. CDR3 protein: CASSYGPSGTGGLNTEAFF. In DNA form, the CDR3 reads TGTGCCAGCAGTTACGGCCCCTCCGGGACAGGGGGCTTGAACACTGAAGCTTTCTTT.

This clone was observed a single time. This sequence joins TRBV2 and TRBJ2-7, with unresolved D. The length of the CDR3 is 12 residues. CDR1 is SNHLY, CDR2 FYNNEI, per germline. The ends were cut back, 4 bases at V and 3 bases at J, with 7 bases in the middle. The CDR3 is CASSVSLYEQYF. As DNA, the CDR3 is TGTGCCAGCAGTGTATCCCTCTACGAGCAGTACTTC.

V and J are TRBV6-5 and TRBJ1-1; 7 bases agree with TRBD1. The germline gives CDR1 MNHEY, CDR2 SVGAGI. CDR3 size: 13 residues. The CDR3 DNA sequence: TGTGCTTCGGGACAGAAATTGAACACTGAAGCTTTCTTT. It is translated as CASGQKLNTEAFF.

The chain couples TRBV5-4 to TRBJ1-1; 9 bases fit TRBD1. V lost 2 bases to trimming and J lost 3 bases; unmatched junction nucleotides: 8. Germline V gene data show CDR1 as SGHNT and CDR2 as YYREEE (reference sequence). This CDR3 comprises 16 residues. The CDR3 reads CASSLRGTGRDTEAFF. The CDR3 DNA reads as TGTGCCAGCAGCTTACGCGGGACAGGGAGGGACACTGAAGCTTTCTTT.

The rearrangement links TRBV28 to TRBJ1-4, with 8 positions matching TRBD1. This CDR3 is 13 amino acids long. The J segment lost 3 bases and the V segment lost 7 bases, leaving 1 base of the junction unmatched. The germline gives CDR1 MDHEN, CDR2 SYDVKM. CDR3 region: CASTDRANEKLFF. In DNA form, the CDR3 reads TGTGCCAGCACGGACAGGGCTAATGAAAAACTGTTTTTT.

Worth noting for this clone: A junction end diverges from the germline sequence, so it may reflect a read error. The chain uses TRBV12-3 or TRBV12-4 and TRBJ2-7, with 13 bases matching TRBD2. This CDR3 has 13 residues. The CDR3 coding sequence is TGTGCCAGCAGTTCCGGGACTAGCGGGAATCAGAACTTC. It translates to CASSSGTSGNQNF.

A note on this clone: This sample also contains other DNA sequences that code for the same CDR3. The V and J genes are TRBV2 and TRBJ1-2; TRBD1 aligns across 9 bases. This CDR3 spans 13 amino acids. Trimming at V came to 5 bases and at J to 4 bases, leaving 2 bases not matched to a gene. CDR1 is SNHLY and CDR2 is FYNNEI in the germline V gene. Written as DNA, the CDR3 is TGTGCCAGCAGTCCGGGACAGGGCTATGGCTACACCTTC. Translation gives CASSPGQGYGYTF. Full variable domain (remainder filled in from reference TRBV2 and TRBJ1-2): EPEVTQTPSHQVTQMGQEVILRCVPISNHLYFYWYRQILGQKVEFLVSFYNNEISEKSEIFDDQFSVERPDGSNFTLKIRSTKLEDSAMYFCASSPGQGYGYTFGSGTRLTVV.

This clone was found once. The chain is built from TRBV7-2 and TRBJ2-5, with 9 bases lining up with TRBD1. There are 14 residues in the CDR3. Losses at the gene ends were 6 bases for V and 4 bases for J; bases not matched to a gene: 6. CDR1 is SGHTA and CDR2 is FQGNSA in the germline V gene. The CDR3 reads CASSRTGEAETQYF. The CDR3 DNA reads as TGTGCCAGCAGTCGGACAGGGGAGGCAGAGACCCAGTACTTC.

This clone was seen a handful of times. The chain has TRBV5-1 and TRBJ2-1, with 9 bases fitting TRBD2. Germline CDR1 is SGHRS and CDR2 is YFSETQ. The V segment lost 1 base and the J segment 12 bases; nucleotides outside the gene matches: 14. The length of the CDR3 is 16 residues. The CDR3 loop is CASSLSASGASMGQFF. CDR3 nucleotide sequence: TGCGCCAGCAGCTTGAGTGCTAGCGGGGCCTCCATGGGGCAGTTCTTC.

In its sample, this clone was seen once. The chain has TRBV6-5 and TRBJ1-1, with 8 bases aligning to TRBD1. This CDR3 has 14 residues. V was pared by 4 bases and J by 3 bases, with 4 bases of the junction left unmatched. Germline V gene lookup returns CDR1 MNHEY and CDR2 SVGAGI. CDR3 DNA: TGTGCCAGCAGTTCCAGGGGGCTGGACACTGAAGCTTTCTTT. Encoded protein: CASSSRGLDTEAFF.

This clone came up once. The rearrangement joins TRBV19 to TRBJ1-2; D ambiguous. The length of the CDR3 is 13 residues. Germline CDR1 LNHDA, CDR2 SQIVND (reference sequence). Trimming shortened V by 7 bases and J by 1 base, and 10 bases separated the two germline ends. CDR3 coding DNA: TGTGCCAGTACCCTCCGGGTTAACTATGGCTACACCTTC. Translated, it gives CASTLRVNYGYTF.

The chain links TRBV6-5 to TRBJ2-3; TRBD1 matches at 9 bases. Germline V lookup: CDR1 MNHEY, CDR2 SVGAGI. The CDR3 sequence is 15 residues long. The ends lost 8 bases at V and 1 base at J; junction bases unmatched: 7. DNA for the CDR3: TGTGCCAGCTCAAGGACAGGGGCGGGCACAGATACGCAGTATTTT. Protein: CASSRTGAGTDTQYF.

This rearrangement joins TRBV27 to TRBJ2-3, with 9 bases fitting TRBD2. CDR3 size: 16 residues. The germline V gene has CDR1 MNHEY and CDR2 SMNVEV (reference sequence). V gave up 2 bases and J gave up 5 bases; unmatched junction bases: 8. CDR3 loop: CASSLSAGGPGDTQYF. In nucleotides, the CDR3 is TGTGCCAGCAGTTTAAGCGCGGGGGGGCCGGGAGATACGCAGTATTTT.

The gene calls are TRBV2 and TRBJ2-5; 10 nucleotides line up with TRBD1. CDR3 length equals 12 residues. Losses at the gene ends were 8 bases for V and 9 bases for J; bases not matched to a gene: 6. The germline V gene encodes CDR1 SNHLY and CDR2 FYNNEI. The CDR3 nucleotides read TGTGCCAGCCAGGACAGGGGGGCACCCCAGTACTTC. Translating it yields CASQDRGAPQYF. Variable domain in full (rest from reference TRBV2 and TRBJ2-5): EPEVTQTPSHQVTQMGQEVILRCVPISNHLYFYWYRQILGQKVEFLVSFYNNEISEKSEIFDDQFSVERPDGSNFTLKIRSTKLEDSAMYFCASQDRGAPQYFGPGTRLLVL.

This sequence joins TRBV5-1 and TRBJ2-7; tentatively, D is TRBD1 (7 bases). The length of the CDR3 is 14 residues. Looked up from germline, CDR1 is SGHRS and CDR2 is YFSETQ. Trimming took 4 bases from V and 3 from J, leaving 14 bases between them. This chain's CDR3 is CASSRGAGGYEQYF. The CDR3 DNA reads as TGCGCCAGCAGCAGGGGGGCAGGGGGCTACGAGCAGTACTTC.

This clone was recorded only once. CDR3 sequence reads: CATTVGARTQTYEQYF. The CDR3 DNA follows: TGTGCCACCACGGTGGGGGCAAGGACGCAGACCTACGAGCAGTACTTC. J is TRBJ2-7 and V is TRBV25-1; TRBD1 might be the D (6 bases). The CDR3 consists of 16 residues. Germline lookup yields CDR1 MGHDK and CDR2 SYGVNS. The V end was cut by 10 bases, the J end by 2 bases, with 24 bases between.

The chain recombines TRBV30 with TRBJ2-1; 13 nucleotides align to TRBD2. CDR1 is GTSNPN, CDR2 SVGIG, per germline (reference sequence). The CDR3 sequence is 17 residues long. The ends lost 6 bases at V and 1 base at J; junction bases unmatched: 9. CDR3 protein: CACTLAGGLMSYNEQFF. The CDR3 nucleotides are TGTGCCTGCACACTAGCGGGGGGGCTGATGTCCTACAATGAGCAGTTCTTC. The full variable domain, its missing parts supplied by reference TRBV30 and TRBJ2-1, is SQTIHQWPATLVQPVGSPLSLECTVEGTSNPNLYWYRQAAGRGLQLLFYSVGIGQISSEVPQNLSASRPQDRQFILSSKKLLLSDSGFYLCACTLAGGLMSYNEQFFGPGTRLTVL.

CDR3 bases: TGTGCCAGCAGTGTTTATCGGGATAATCAGCCCCAGCATTTT. Amino acids: CASSVYRDNQPQHF. The genes are TRBV2 and TRBJ1-5; D not certain. Germline V CDR1 and CDR2: SNHLY, FYNNEI. Trimming removed 4 bases from V and 4 bases from J, with 11 bases in between. The CDR3 sequence is 14 residues long.

The rearrangement joins TRBV10-3 to TRBJ2-1, with D unclear. The germline gives CDR1 ENHRY, CDR2 SYGVKD. The V end lost 1 base, the J end lost 2 bases, and 12 bases lay between the germline ends. This CDR3 is 16 amino acids long. CDR3 DNA: TGTGCCATCAGTGAGTGGGTAGAGGCACCCTACAATGAGCAGTTCTTC. Protein: CAISEWVEAPYNEQFF.

This clone was observed a few times. CDR3 coding DNA: TGTGCCAGCAGTTTGGGGGGGCCAGCCACTGAAGCTTTCTTT. Protein product: CASSLGGPATEAFF. The chain has TRBV28 and TRBJ1-1, with D maybe TRBD1 (6 bases). CDR1 and CDR2 (germline): MDHEN, SYDVKM. V lost 3 bases, J lost 4 bases, and 12 bases lay in between. The CDR3 length is 14 residues. Full variable domain (rest looked up from reference TRBV28 and TRBJ1-1): DVKVTQSSRYLVKRTGEKVFLECVQDMDHENMFWYRQDPGLGLRLIYFSYDVKMKEKGDIPEGYSVSREKKERFSLILESASTNQTSMYLCASSLGGPATEAFFGQGTRLTVV.

The V gene is TRBV30, the J gene TRBJ2-1; 13 bases agree with TRBD2. Germline trimming cut 2 bases from V and 13 bases from J; bases unmatched to any gene: 11. The CDR3 length is 15 residues. Per the germline V gene, CDR1 is GTSNPN and CDR2 is SVGIG (reference sequence). The CDR3 sequence is CAWSRTSGSKMYQFF. CDR3 nucleotides: TGTGCCTGGAGTCGGACTAGCGGGAGTAAAATGTACCAGTTCTTC.